This TCR beta chain was identified in a study of T cell changes during pregnancy in multiple sclerosis. V lost 6 bases and J 10 bases, leaving 21 bases between the germline ends. Per the germline V gene, CDR1 is MNHNY and CDR2 is SVGAGI (reference sequence). The CDR3 contains 14 residues. Clones were sequenced by immunoSEQ multiplex PCR, and TCRdb holds only the in-frame ones, with some missing. The profile covers around 77,000 clones, with roughly nine tenths appearing a single time and approximately 1.2% taken by the ten largest. The TCR comes from a female donor with multiple sclerosis, enrolled in a pregnancy study. The sequences come from peripheral blood, collected in the third trimester of pregnancy. The V call is TRBV6-6, the J call TRBJ1-2; D remains ambiguous. The chain's CDR3 is CASSPGGTITHYTF. CDR3 nucleotides: TGTGCCAGCAGCCCCGGAGGAACGATAACCCACTACACCTTC.